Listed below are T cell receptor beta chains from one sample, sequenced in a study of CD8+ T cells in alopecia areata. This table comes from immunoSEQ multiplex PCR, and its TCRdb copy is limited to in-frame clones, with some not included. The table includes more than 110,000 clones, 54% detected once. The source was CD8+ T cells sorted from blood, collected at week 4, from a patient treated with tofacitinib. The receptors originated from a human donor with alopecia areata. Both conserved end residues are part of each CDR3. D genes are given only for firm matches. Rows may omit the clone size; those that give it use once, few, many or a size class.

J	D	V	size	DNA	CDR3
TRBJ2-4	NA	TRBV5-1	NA	TGCGCCAGCAGCTTGGTTGGGGGTGTAAAAAACATTCAGTACTTC	CASSLVGGVKNIQYF
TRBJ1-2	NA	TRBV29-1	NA	TGCAGCGTTGAGGGACCGGTAGACGCCCGCTATGGCTACACCTTC	CSVEGPVDARYGYTF
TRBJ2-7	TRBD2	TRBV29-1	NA	TGCAGCGTTGAAACGGGGGGGACCTACGAGCAGTACTTC	CSVETGGTYEQYF
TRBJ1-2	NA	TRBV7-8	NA	TGTGCCACTTGGAGCTATGGCTACACCTTC	CATWSYGYTF
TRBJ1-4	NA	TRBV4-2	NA	TGTGCCAGCAGCCAAATGTCTACTCAAACCTTCCCCGATGAAAAACTGTTTTTT	CASSQMSTQTFPDEKLFF
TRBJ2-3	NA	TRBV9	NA	TGTGCCAGCAGCCTCCTAGGGGCCGGAGATACGCAGTATTTT	CASSLLGAGDTQYF
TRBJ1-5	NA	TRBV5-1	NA	TGCGCCAGCAGCTTGGAACCTAGTTATAGCAATCAGCCCCAGCATTTT	CASSLEPSYSNQPQHF
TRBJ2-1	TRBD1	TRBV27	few	TGTGCCAGCAGTTTAGAATGGGACAGGATCTACAATGAGCAGTTCTTC	CASSLEWDRIYNEQFF
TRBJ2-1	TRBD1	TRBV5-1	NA	TGCGCCAGCGGTGGGACAGGGGACAATGAGCAGTTCTTC	CASGGTGDNEQFF
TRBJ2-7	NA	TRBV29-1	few	TGCAGCGTTGAAGCCCGGGACGGAACGAGATACGAGCAGTACTTC	CSVEARDGTRYEQYF
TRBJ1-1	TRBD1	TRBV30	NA	TGTGCCTGGGGCCCCGGGACAGACAACACTGAAGCTTTCTTT	CAWGPGTDNTEAFF
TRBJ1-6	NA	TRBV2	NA	TGTGCCAGCAGACAAGAGGGAGATCCGGGTTCACCCCTCCACTTT	CASRQEGDPGSPLHF
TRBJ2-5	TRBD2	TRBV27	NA	TGTGCCAGCAGTCCTGACATAGCGGGGAAAGAGACCCAGTACTTC	CASSPDIAGKETQYF
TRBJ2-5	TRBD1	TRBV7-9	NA	TGTGCCAGCAGCCCGACAGGGAACCAAGAGACCCAGTACTTC	CASSPTGNQETQYF
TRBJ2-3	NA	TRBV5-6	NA	TGTGCCAGCACGATGCCCACTAGCACAGATACGCAGTATTTT	CASTMPTSTDTQYF
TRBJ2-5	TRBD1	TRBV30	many	TGTGCCTGGAGTGTAACAGGGGGCCAAGAGACCCAGTACTTC	CAWSVTGGQETQYF
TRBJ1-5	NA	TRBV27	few	TGTGCCAGCAGTTTAAGGGATAGCAATCAGCCCCAGCATTTT	CASSLRDSNQPQHF
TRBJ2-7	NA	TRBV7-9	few	TGTGCCAGCAGCTTAGGCCAGTACGAGCAGTACTTC	CASSLGQYEQYF
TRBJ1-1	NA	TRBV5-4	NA	TGTGCCAGCAGCGGAACAGGGAAAGCTTTCTTT	CASSGTGKAFF
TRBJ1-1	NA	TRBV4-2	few	TGTGCCAGCAGCCCTGGACGGACTAACACTGAAGCTTTCTTT	CASSPGRTNTEAFF
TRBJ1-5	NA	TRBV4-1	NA	TGCGCCAGCAGCCAAGAGGCGGGGTCGGGCAATCAGCCCCAGCATTTT	CASSQEAGSGNQPQHF
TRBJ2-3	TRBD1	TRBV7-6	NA	TGTGCCAGCAGCCCAGGGGGCGATAGCACAGATACGCAGTATTTT	CASSPGGDSTDTQYF
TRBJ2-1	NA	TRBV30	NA	TGTGCCTGGAGCCCCGGGCGTGAGCAGTTCTTC	CAWSPGREQFF
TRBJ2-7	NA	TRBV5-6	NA	TGTGCCAGCAGTTCGGACGGGGCTAGGGAGCAGTACTTC	CASSSDGAREQYF
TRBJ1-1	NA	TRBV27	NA	TGTGCCAGCAGTTCCGACACCTTGAGCACTGAAGCTTTCTTT	CASSSDTLSTEAFF
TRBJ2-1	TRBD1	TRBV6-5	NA	TGTGCCAGCAATCACAGGGGCTACAATGAGCAGTTCTTC	CASNHRGYNEQFF
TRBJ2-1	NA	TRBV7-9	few	TGTGCCAGCAGCGATCACAGGGAACATGAGCAGTTCTTC	CASSDHREHEQFF
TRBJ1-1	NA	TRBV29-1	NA	TGCAGCGTAGCTCGGGACCCCCGGAACACTGAAGCTTTCTTT	CSVARDPRNTEAFF
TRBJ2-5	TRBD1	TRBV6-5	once	TGTGCCAGCAGTTACACGGGACAGGGAAAAGAGACCCAGTACTTC	CASSYTGQGKETQYF
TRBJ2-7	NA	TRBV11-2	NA	TGTGCCAGCAGCTCCCAGGCCCGGGAGCAGTACTTC	CASSSQAREQYF
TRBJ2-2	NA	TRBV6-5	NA	TGTGCCAGCAGTTACACGGCAGGGCGCGACACCGGGGAGCTGTTTTTT	CASSYTAGRDTGELFF
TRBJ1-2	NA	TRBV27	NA	TGTGCCAGCAGTTTATCGCAGTATACTCATGGCTACACCTTC	CASSLSQYTHGYTF
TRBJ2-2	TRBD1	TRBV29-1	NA	TGCAGCGTTGAACAGGGGGTTAACACCGGGGAGCTGTTTTTT	CSVEQGVNTGELFF
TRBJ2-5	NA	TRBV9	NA	TGTGCCAGCAGCGTAGAGGCGGCCCAAGAGACCCAGTACTTC	CASSVEAAQETQYF
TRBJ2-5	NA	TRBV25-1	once	TGTGCCAGCAGTGAATTTGACCGTAGCACCCAGTACTTC	CASSEFDRSTQYF
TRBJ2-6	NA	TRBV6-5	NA	TGTGCCAGCAGTTACGGCGTTGGGGGGGCCAACGTCCTGACTTTC	CASSYGVGGANVLTF
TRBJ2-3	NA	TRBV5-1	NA	TGCGCCAGCAGCTTGGGCCCCGAGGGCACAGATACGCAGTATTTT	CASSLGPEGTDTQYF
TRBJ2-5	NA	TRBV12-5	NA	TGTGCTAGTGGTTGGGACTCAGCGGAGACCCAGTACTTC	CASGWDSAETQYF
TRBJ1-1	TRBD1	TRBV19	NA	TGTGCCAGTAGGGTAGTTTCGGGGACAGCGAACACTGAAGCTTTCTTT	CASRVVSGTANTEAFF
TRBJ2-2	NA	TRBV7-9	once	TGTGCCAGCAGCTTTGAGGCAGGGAGCTACACCGGGGAGCTGTTTTTT	CASSFEAGSYTGELFF
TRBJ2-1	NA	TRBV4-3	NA	TGCGCCAGCAGCCAAGACTTCCAATTCGATGAGCAGTTCTTC	CASSQDFQFDEQFF
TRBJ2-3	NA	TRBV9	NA	TGTGCCAGCAGCGCTTATCGGGACCGCACAGATACGCAGTATTTT	CASSAYRDRTDTQYF
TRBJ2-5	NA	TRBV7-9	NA	TGTGCCAGCAGCTTAGTAGTAGAGACCCAGTACTTC	CASSLVVETQYF
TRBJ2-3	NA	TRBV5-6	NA	TGTGCCAGCAGTTCCCTGGCGGGCCTCACAGATACGCAGTATTTT	CASSSLAGLTDTQYF
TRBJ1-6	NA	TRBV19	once	TGTGCCAGTAGTAACATCACGCTCCCCGGGGCACCCCTCCACTTT	CASSNITLPGAPLHF
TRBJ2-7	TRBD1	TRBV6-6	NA	TGTGCCAGCGAGGACAGGTTAAATTCAGCATACGAGCAGTACTTC	CASEDRLNSAYEQYF
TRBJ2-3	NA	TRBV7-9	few	TGTGCCAGCAGCTTCACAGGAAGCACAGATACGCAGTATTTT	CASSFTGSTDTQYF
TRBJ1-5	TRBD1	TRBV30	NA	TGTGCCTGGAGTCCGACAGGGGATAGCAATCAGCCCCAGCATTTT	CAWSPTGDSNQPQHF
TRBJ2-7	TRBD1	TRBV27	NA	TGTGCCAGCAGTTTATCGCGGGACAGGGCGTACGAGCAGTACTTC	CASSLSRDRAYEQYF
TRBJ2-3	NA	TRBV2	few	TGTGCCAGCACCTCCTATGGGGGGGGCCCCTCAGATACGCAGTATTTT	CASTSYGGGPSDTQYF
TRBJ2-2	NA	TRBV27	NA	TGTGCCAGCAGTCTAGCCCTGGCAGAGAACACCGGGGAGCTGTTTTTT	CASSLALAENTGELFF